This T cell receptor beta chain was found in a study of blood T cell repertoires in COVID-19. Overall study context: The origin of the acute and convalescent COVID-19 samples was the United States, Italy and Spain.

Enrollees, 18 to 89 years old, lived in 24 US areas. Recovered status applied to Cohort 3 donors who had two consecutive negative PCRs. It also applied to those with clearance or with symptom resolution. In the authors' workflow: Reference gene primers were amplified, and this amplification served to estimate nucleated cell counts. Assay: immunoSEQ multiplex PCR; the TCRdb copy retains only in-frame clones and omits some. V, J and clone size derive from that table, while D and trimming were established from the DNA sequence. The sample shows approximately 300,000 clones, just under 90% of them seen only once. The TCR was taken from a woman aged 25 to 45 who had recovered from COVID-19. Specimen: PBMCs or T cells enriched from blood (not recorded which).

CDR3 sequence reads: CASSLGNHYEQYF. In DNA form, the CDR3 reads TGTGCCAGCAGCCTCGGGAATCACTACGAGCAGTACTTC. The rearrangement uses TRBV7-9 and TRBJ2-7, with D perhaps matching TRBD2 (5 bases). This CDR3 comprises 13 residues. CDR1 and CDR2 (germline): SEHNR, FQNEAQ (reference sequence). V was pared by 5 bases and J by 3 bases, with 11 bases between.